The 19 T cell receptor beta chains below come from one sample, sequenced in a study of technical replicates of blood from a few donors. Assay: immunoSEQ multiplex PCR; the TCRdb copy retains only in-frame clones and omits some. The table records over 85,000 clones, roughly 95% of them present only once. Sequenced: T cells isolated from PBMCs. These receptors all come from a human donor in good health.

This clone turned up a few times. The chain links TRBV2 to TRBJ1-1; D gene ambiguous. CDR1 and CDR2 from the germline V gene are SNHLY and FYNNEI. This CDR3 comprises 17 residues. V lost 6 bases, J lost 0 bases, and 20 bases lay in between. In DNA form, the CDR3 reads TGTGCCAGCAGACCCTCCGGGGTTTGGTACTTGAACACTGAAGCTTTCTTT. Amino acids: CASRPSGVWYLNTEAFF.

The chain combines TRBV4-1 with TRBJ1-5; D is ambiguous. V shed 0 bases and J shed 3 bases, with 9 bases lying between them. Germline loops: CDR1 MGHRA, CDR2 YSYEKL. The CDR3 length is 15 residues. In DNA form, the CDR3 reads TGCGCCAGCAGCCAAGAAGGCGGCGCCAATCAGCCCCAGCATTTT. It translates to CASSQEGGANQPQHF.

The V and J genes are TRBV19 and TRBJ1-5; 8 bases align to TRBD1. V dropped 8 bases and J dropped 7; count of bases not matched to a gene: 4. The CDR3 loop spans 12 amino acids. Germline lookup yields CDR1 LNHDA and CDR2 SQIVND (reference sequence). CDR3 amino acids: CASQQGGQPQHF. CDR3 DNA: TGTGCCAGTCAACAGGGGGGACAGCCCCAGCATTTT.

The rearrangement joins TRBV10-3 to TRBJ2-3, with 7 bases identical to TRBD1. The CDR3 sequence is 11 residues long. Unmatched junction bases numbered 5, after V lost 11 bases and J lost 6 bases. Germline V gene data show CDR1 as ENHRY and CDR2 as SYGVKD. CDR3 amino acids: CAAGTADTQYF. The DNA of the CDR3 is TGTGCCGCAGGGACAGCTGATACGCAGTATTTT.

The V and J genes are TRBV28 and TRBJ1-2; D remains ambiguous. Per germline, CDR1 MDHEN and CDR2 SYDVKM. There are 12 residues in the CDR3. V gave up 7 bases and J gave up 4 bases, with 10 bases separating them. In DNA, the CDR3 is TGTGCCAGCAAGAGACAATTCTATGGCTACACCTTC. Its translation: CASKRQFYGYTF.

The chain combines TRBV15 with TRBJ2-5; unclear D gene. The germline V gene has CDR1 LNHNV and CDR2 YYDKDF (reference sequence). Trimming stripped 0 bases from V and 3 bases from J, with 5 bases between. The CDR3 has 13 amino acids. This chain's CDR3 is CATSRDFEETQYF. In DNA form, the CDR3 reads TGTGCCACCAGCAGAGATTTCGAAGAGACCCAGTACTTC.

The rearrangement joins TRBV6-1 to TRBJ2-6, with TRBD1 as a possible D gene (5 bases). The CDR3 runs 15 residues. Germline V CDR1 and CDR2: MNHNS, SASEGT. The CDR3 protein is CAAQGPSSGANVLTF. In nucleotides, the CDR3 is TGTGCTGCTCAGGGTCCCAGCTCTGGGGCCAACGTCCTGACTTTC.

V usage is TRBV5-4 and J usage is TRBJ2-1, with D possibly matching TRBD1 (5 bases). With 4 bases removed from V and 1 base from J, the gap between germline ends came to 18 bases. The CDR3 extends over 17 amino acids. Germline assignment: CDR1 SGHNT and CDR2 YYREEE (reference sequence). The CDR3 DNA reads as TGTGCCAGCAGCATATGGAGACAGCTTAGTTCCTACAATGAGCAGTTCTTC. Translation gives CASSIWRQLSSYNEQFF.

The chain is built from TRBV7-6 and TRBJ1-2; 8 positions agree with TRBD1. With 3 bases clipped from V and 8 bases from J, the junction kept 5 bases outside the gene matches. This CDR3 has 13 residues. From germline, CDR1 is SGHVS and CDR2 FNYEAQ. DNA for the CDR3: TGTGCCAGCAGCTTGACAGGGGAGTACGGCTACACCTTC. Translating it yields CASSLTGEYGYTF.

This chain connects TRBV5-1 to TRBJ2-2, with TRBD1 matching over 7 bases. The CDR3 runs to 14 residues. The junction had 10 bases not matched to a gene; V was cut back by 7 bases and J by 7 bases. The germline V gene has CDR1 SGHRS and CDR2 YFSETQ. The CDR3 region has the DNA TGCGCCAGCCGGGACAGTCGAGAGTACGGGGAGCTGTTTTTT. It yields the protein CASRDSREYGELFF.

In this sample, this clone turned up a few times. The rearrangement links TRBV6-5 to TRBJ2-2; 8 bases map to TRBD1. Looked up from germline, CDR1 is MNHEY and CDR2 is SVGAGI. With V trimmed by 6 bases and J by 4 bases, 4 bases remained unmatched. CDR3 length: 14 amino acids. The CDR3 spells CASRNQGATGELFF. The CDR3 coding sequence is TGTGCCAGCAGAAACCAGGGGGCCACCGGGGAGCTGTTTTTT.

V gene TRBV6-1 combines with J gene TRBJ2-7; 8 bases match TRBD2. V shed 6 bases and J 3 bases; nucleotides not matched to a gene: 10. Germline V CDR1 and CDR2: MNHNS, SASEGT. CDR3 length: 15 residues. CDR3 DNA sequence: TGTGCCAGCAGGAGCGGGAGACAGAATTACTACGAGCAGTACTTC. Encoded protein: CASRSGRQNYYEQYF.

CDR3 in amino acids: CATSGHTNEKLFF. CDR3 sequence (DNA): TGTGCCACCTCAGGGCATACTAATGAAAAACTGTTTTTT. This sequence joins TRBV25-1 and TRBJ1-4; weak D call: TRBD1 (5 bases). This CDR3 contains 13 residues. The germline CDR1 and CDR2 sequences are MGHDK and SYGVNS. V was pared by 10 bases and J by 2 bases, with 11 bases between.

V is TRBV9 and J is TRBJ2-7; the match to TRBD1 covers 7 bases. CDR1 and CDR2 from the germline V gene are SGDLS and YYNGEE. CDR3 length: 16 amino acids. V was clipped by 3 bases and J by 4 bases; unmatched bases: 13. In DNA, the CDR3 is TGTGCCAGCAGCGCCCTCGACAGGGAAGGTTGGTACGAGCAGTACTTC. Translation: CASSALDREGWYEQYF. The whole variable domain, filled in from reference TRBV9 and TRBJ2-7, reads DSGVTQTPKHLITATGQRVTLRCSPRSGDLSVYWYQQSLDQGLQFLIQYYNGEERAKGNILERFSAQQFPDLHSELNLSSLELGDSALYFCASSALDREGWYEQYFGPGTRLTVT.

This rearrangement joins TRBV7-9 to TRBJ1-1; no clear D. The CDR3 totals 12 residues. CDR1 and CDR2 (germline): SEHNR, FQNEAQ (reference sequence). V dropped 1 base and J dropped 7 bases, with 7 bases sitting between them. CDR3 in DNA: TGTGCCAGCAGCTTAGGGCGGCTTGAAGCTTTCTTT. Translated: CASSLGRLEAFF.

The rearrangement joins TRBV9 to TRBJ2-7; TRBD2 aligns across 10 bases. CDR1 SGDLS and CDR2 YYNGEE come from the germline V gene. V shed 0 bases and J 5 bases; nucleotides not matched to a gene: 5. This CDR3 has 15 amino acids. The CDR3 DNA sequence: TGTGCCAGCAGCGTAGATGGGACTAGCGTGAACGAGCAGTACTTC. It codes for CASSVDGTSVNEQYF.

The chain carries TRBV2 and TRBJ2-1; possibly TRBD1 for D (5 bases). Trimming cost V 1 base and J 6 bases, with 16 bases left between them. The germline V gene has CDR1 SNHLY and CDR2 FYNNEI. The CDR3 spans 16 residues. CDR3 loop: CASSEEWGAVVNEQFF. In DNA, the CDR3 is TGTGCCAGCAGTGAAGAATGGGGCGCGGTTGTCAATGAGCAGTTCTTC. The variable domain in full, completed from reference TRBV2 and TRBJ2-1, reads EPEVTQTPSHQVTQMGQEVILRCVPISNHLYFYWYRQILGQKVEFLVSFYNNEISEKSEIFDDQFSVERPDGSNFTLKIRSTKLEDSAMYFCASSEEWGAVVNEQFFGPGTRLTVL.

The V gene is TRBV28, the J gene TRBJ2-7; a possible D gene is TRBD2 (6 bases). This CDR3 spans 13 amino acids. Germline V gives CDR1 MDHEN, CDR2 SYDVKM. Trimming stripped 6 bases from V and 2 bases from J, with 11 bases between. CDR3 in DNA: TGTGCCAGCAGGGAAGCGGGTGCCTACGAGCAGTACTTC. Encoded protein: CASREAGAYEQYF.

This chain uses TRBV19 with TRBJ1-3, with D uncertain. In germline, CDR1 is LNHDA, CDR2 SQIVND (reference sequence). With 0 bases removed from V and 0 bases from J, the gap between germline ends came to 18 bases. This CDR3 region has 19 residues. For the CDR3, the DNA is TGTGCCAGTAGTATAGAAGCCGCATGGATGAGGGCCTCTGGAAACACCATATATTTT. It encodes CASSIEAAWMRASGNTIYF.